Listed here are 27 T cell receptor beta chains from one sample, sequenced in a study of blood T cell repertoires in COVID-19. Using immunoSEQ multiplex PCR, the repertoire was profiled, and TCRdb retains in-frame clones only, with some absent. The data show fewer than 200,000 clones, roughly 87% seen once. Input material: peripheral blood. All receptors come from a man aged 18 to 29 who had recovered from COVID-19.

CDR3 protein: CASSFADRGLNQPQHF. Here the CDR3 DNA reads TGTGCCAGCAGCTTTGCTGACAGGGGACTCAATCAGCCCCAGCATTTT. This chain uses TRBV7-8 with TRBJ1-5; TRBD1 matches at 8 bases. CDR3 length: 16 residues. Germline values: CDR1 SGHVS, CDR2 FQNEAQ. V dropped 3 bases and J dropped 3; count of bases not matched to a gene: 7.

V usage is TRBV5-1 and J usage is TRBJ1-1; TRBD1 matches at 10 bases. The CDR3 has 14 residues. The junction had 14 bases not matched to a gene; V was cut back by 7 bases and J by 11 bases. CDR1 is SGHRS, CDR2 YFSETQ, per germline. The CDR3 sequence: CASLAPGQGIRAFF. CDR3 bases: TGCGCCAGCTTAGCCCCGGGACAGGGGATCAGGGCTTTCTTT.

The gene calls are TRBV9 and TRBJ2-5; 12 nucleotides match TRBD2. The V gene's germline CDR1 is SGDLS and CDR2 YYNGEE. This CDR3 has 15 amino acids. Unmatched junction bases numbered 2, after V lost 0 bases and J lost 5 bases. The CDR3 spells CASSVGLAGGETQYF. DNA of the CDR3: TGTGCCAGCAGCGTAGGCCTAGCGGGAGGGGAGACCCAGTACTTC.

This clone is a singleton in its sample. The chain has TRBV6-2 or TRBV6-3 and TRBJ2-7; TRBD2 agrees at 8 bases. CDR1 and CDR2 (germline): MNHEY, SVGEGT. V lost 0 bases to trimming and J lost 2 bases; unmatched junction nucleotides: 3. The CDR3 has 15 residues. The DNA for the CDR3 is TGTGCCAGCAGTTACTCGAGCGGGGGAGCCTACGAGCAGTACTTC. This codes for CASSYSSGGAYEQYF.

This chain joins TRBV6-5 and TRBJ2-5, with 8 bases aligning to TRBD1. Trimming cost V 6 bases and J 5 bases; bases outside gene matches: 11. This CDR3 has 15 residues. Germline CDR1 is MNHEY and CDR2 is SVGAGI. The CDR3 protein is CASRKGGTGMETQYF. DNA of the CDR3: TGTGCCAGCAGGAAGGGTGGGACAGGAATGGAGACCCAGTACTTC.

CDR3 sequence (DNA): TGTGCCAGTACTACAACCCCAGCGGGCCGGCATTATGGCTACACCTTC. Translation gives CASTTTPAGRHYGYTF. V is TRBV19 and J is TRBJ1-2; the D is unclear. The CDR3 totals 16 residues. The V gene lost 7 bases and the J gene lost 5 bases, with 23 bases spanning the gap. Germline V gene lookup returns CDR1 LNHDA and CDR2 SQIVND (reference sequence).

The J gene is TRBJ2-5, the V gene TRBV3-1 (or the pseudogene TRBV3-2); possible D gene TRBD1, 6 bases. CDR3 length equals 14 residues. Per germline, CDR1 LGHDT and CDR2 YNNKEL (reference sequence). V was trimmed by 4 bases and J by 5 bases, leaving 14 bases between them. The CDR3, as DNA: TGTGCCAGCAGCCGACGACAGGCCGGGGAGACCCAGTACTTC. Its translation: CASSRRQAGETQYF.

J is TRBJ2-7 and V is TRBV29-1, with 8 bases aligning to TRBD1. This CDR3 comprises 13 residues. Germline CDR1 reads SQVTM; CDR2 reads ANQGSEA. Trimming took 7 bases from V and 0 from J; bases not matched to a gene: 5. CDR3 sequence reads: CSGGTGSSYEQYF. The CDR3 DNA follows: TGCAGCGGTGGGACAGGTTCCTCCTACGAGCAGTACTTC.

This chain links TRBV28 with TRBJ2-2; no reliable D call. With 5 bases removed from V and 6 bases from J, the gap between germline ends came to 7 bases. The CDR3 has 12 residues. Germline CDR1 is MDHEN and CDR2 is SYDVKM. In DNA, the CDR3 is TGTGCCAGCAGTCCCCAGTCCGGGGAGCTGTTTTTT. It encodes CASSPQSGELFF.

V usage is TRBV27 and J usage is TRBJ2-7, with D perhaps TRBD2 (5 bases). Trimming took off 3 bases at V and 7 bases at J, with 13 bases between the two ends. Germline assignment: CDR1 MNHEY and CDR2 SMNVEV (reference sequence). The length of the CDR3 is 13 residues. The CDR3 here is CASSFPLSGEQYF. CDR3 bases: TGTGCCAGCAGTTTCCCCCTCTCGGGGGAGCAGTACTTC.

This clone was picked up a small number of times. The CDR3 coding sequence is TGTGCCAGCAGTAACAGCGGGAGCTCCTACGAGCAGTACTTC. It codes for CASSNSGSSYEQYF. The chain is built from TRBV27 and TRBJ2-7, with 8 positions matching TRBD2. Trimming cost V 5 bases and J 0 bases; bases outside gene matches: 3. CDR3 length equals 14 residues. CDR1 is MNHEY and CDR2 is SMNVEV in the germline V gene (reference sequence).

J is TRBJ2-7 and V is TRBV27, with TRBD1 as a possible D gene (6 bases). With 2 bases removed from V and 9 bases from J, the gap between germline ends came to 14 bases. Germline V CDR1 and CDR2: MNHEY, SMNVEV (reference sequence). The CDR3 has 13 residues. The CDR3 loop is CASSLGQGLWQYF. The CDR3 nucleotides are TGTGCCAGCAGTTTAGGGCAGGGGCTATGGCAGTACTTC.

V usage is TRBV7-9 and J usage is TRBJ2-3, with 10 bases identical to TRBD2. V lost 5 bases and J lost 4; bases outside the gene matches: 3. The CDR3 is made up of 14 amino acids. The germline V gene encodes CDR1 SEHNR and CDR2 FQNEAQ (reference sequence). CDR3: CASSISGRPDTQYF. The CDR3 DNA follows: TGTGCCAGCAGCATTAGCGGGAGGCCAGATACGCAGTATTTT.

The chain joins TRBV5-1 to TRBJ2-5, with 7 bases that match TRBD2. The ends lost 0 bases at V and 5 bases at J; junction bases unmatched: 4. The germline V gene has CDR1 SGHRS and CDR2 YFSETQ. There are 14 residues in the CDR3. The CDR3 here is CASSLVAGVETQYF. Here the CDR3 DNA reads TGCGCCAGCAGCTTGGTTGCGGGAGTGGAGACCCAGTACTTC. Full variable domain (remainder filled in from reference TRBV5-1 and TRBJ2-5): KAGVTQTPRYLIKTRGQQVTLSCSPISGHRSVSWYQQTPGQGLQFLFEYFSETQRNKGNFPGRFSGRQFSNSRSEMNVSTLELGDSALYLCASSLVAGVETQYFGPGTRLLVL.

The CDR3 loop reads CASSPERTGGVYGYTF. The CDR3, as DNA: TGTGCCAGTAGTCCAGAGAGGACAGGGGGCGTCTATGGCTACACCTTC. This sequence joins TRBV19 and TRBJ1-2, with 11 bases identical to TRBD1. The CDR3 spans 16 residues. J was trimmed by 4 bases and V by 5 bases; bases with no gene match: 9. The V gene's germline CDR1 is LNHDA and CDR2 SQIVND (reference sequence).

The V gene is TRBV7-9, the J gene TRBJ2-1; D is unclear. Germline V gene sequence: CDR1 SEHNR, CDR2 FQNEAQ (reference sequence). V lost 0 bases to trimming and J lost 5 bases, with 8 bases between them. This CDR3 comprises 14 residues. CDR3 DNA sequence: TGTGCCAGCAGCTTAGCCGGCGGCGACAATGAGCAGTTCTTC. Translated, it gives CASSLAGGDNEQFF.

V is TRBV5-1 and J is TRBJ2-2; no reliable D call. V dropped 1 base and J dropped 6 bases, with 4 bases sitting between them. CDR1 and CDR2 (germline): SGHRS, YFSETQ. The CDR3 is 12 residues long. Here the CDR3 reads CASSLSAGELFF. The DNA for the CDR3 is TGCGCCAGCAGCTTGTCAGCCGGGGAGCTGTTTTTT.

The chain couples TRBV27 to TRBJ2-1; 7 bases map to TRBD1. V trimming: 5 bases; J trimming: 7 bases; junction bases outside the gene matches: 11. Germline V gene sequence: CDR1 MNHEY, CDR2 SMNVEV (reference sequence). The CDR3 has 15 amino acids. This CDR3 is CASSLAGGMWNEQFF. The DNA for the CDR3 is TGTGCCAGCAGTCTAGCAGGGGGAATGTGGAATGAGCAGTTCTTC.

This sequence joins TRBV4-1 and TRBJ2-7; 9 bases align to TRBD2. Trimming removed 0 bases from V and 4 bases from J; junction bases left unmatched: 10. Per germline, CDR1 MGHRA and CDR2 YSYEKL. The CDR3 contains 17 residues. The CDR3 DNA reads as TGCGCCAGCAGCCAAGATGAGGTGGTAGCGGGAGAGTACGAGCAGTACTTC. Protein product: CASSQDEVVAGEYEQYF.

The chain couples TRBV7-2 to TRBJ1-4; TRBD1 might be the D (6 bases). V lost 5 bases and J 5 bases, leaving 15 bases between the germline ends. There are 15 residues in the CDR3. Looked up from germline, CDR1 is SGHTA and CDR2 is FQGNSA. The CDR3 loop reads CASSPLQGGNEKLFF. The CDR3 bases are TGTGCCAGCAGCCCGCTACAGGGCGGGAATGAAAAACTGTTTTTT.

This clone was recorded once. This rearrangement joins TRBV18 to TRBJ1-3; TRBD1 aligns across 7 bases. Germline V gives CDR1 KGHSH, CDR2 LQKENI. The CDR3 consists of 14 residues. The V gene end was trimmed by 2 bases and the J gene end by 4 bases; junction bases not matched to a gene: 2. CDR3 sequence: CASSPEGAGNTIYF. The CDR3, as DNA: TGTGCCAGCTCACCAGAGGGGGCAGGAAACACCATATATTTT.

V gene TRBV11-2 combines with J gene TRBJ2-5; D unclear. CDR3 length: 13 amino acids. Trimming cost V 4 bases and J 5 bases, with 11 bases left between them. Germline V gene data show CDR1 as SGHAT and CDR2 as FQNNGV. In DNA form, the CDR3 reads TGTGCCAGCAGCTCGGCCCAGAGGGAGACCCAGTACTTC. Translated: CASSSAQRETQYF.

The count of this clone is one. V and J are TRBV7-2 and TRBJ2-7; D is possibly TRBD2 (6 bases). This CDR3 has 14 amino acids. V gave up 7 bases and J gave up 6 bases, with 19 bases separating them. CDR1 and CDR2 (germline): SGHTA, FQGNSA. CDR3 sequence reads: CASNPGVREREQYF. As DNA, the CDR3 is TGTGCCAGCAATCCGGGGGTCCGGGAGCGCGAGCAGTACTTC.

The chain carries TRBV30 and TRBJ1-6, with 9 bases matching TRBD1. After removal of 4 bases from V and 10 bases from J, the junction contained 14 bases not matched to a gene. This CDR3 region has 16 residues. Germline V gene sequence: CDR1 GTSNPN, CDR2 SVGIG (reference sequence). The CDR3 DNA follows: TGTGCCTGGACCGCCGCTCCGGGACAGGGTAACTCACCCCTCCACTTT. It is translated as CAWTAAPGQGNSPLHF. Variable domain in full (rest from reference TRBV30 and TRBJ1-6): SQTIHQWPATLVQPVGSPLSLECTVEGTSNPNLYWYRQAAGRGLQLLFYSVGIGQISSEVPQNLSASRPQDRQFILSSKKLLLSDSGFYLCAWTAAPGQGNSPLHFGNGTRLTVT.

This sequence joins TRBV2 and TRBJ1-5; no clear D. Germline CDR1 is SNHLY and CDR2 is FYNNEI. The V end was cut by 3 bases, the J end by 3 bases, with 6 bases between. The CDR3 has 13 residues. The CDR3 region has the DNA TGTGCCAGCAGTGACGCTAACAATCAGCCCCAGCATTTT. Its translation is CASSDANNQPQHF.

The V gene is TRBV5-1, the J gene TRBJ1-1; 9 bases agree with TRBD1. The length of the CDR3 is 11 residues. Per germline, CDR1 SGHRS and CDR2 YFSETQ. V shed 4 bases and J 10 bases; nucleotides not matched to a gene: 2. In DNA, the CDR3 is TGCGCCAGCAGCCCGGGACAGGGAGCTTTCTTT. This translates into CASSPGQGAFF.

J is TRBJ2-7 and V is TRBV18; 8 bases are shared with TRBD2. Germline V CDR1 and CDR2: KGHSH, LQKENI. This CDR3 is 13 amino acids long. V lost 6 bases to trimming and J lost 6 bases; unmatched junction nucleotides: 7. As DNA, the CDR3 is TGTGCCAGCTCGGAACTAGCGGCAGTCGAGCAGTACTTC. Protein product: CASSELAAVEQYF.